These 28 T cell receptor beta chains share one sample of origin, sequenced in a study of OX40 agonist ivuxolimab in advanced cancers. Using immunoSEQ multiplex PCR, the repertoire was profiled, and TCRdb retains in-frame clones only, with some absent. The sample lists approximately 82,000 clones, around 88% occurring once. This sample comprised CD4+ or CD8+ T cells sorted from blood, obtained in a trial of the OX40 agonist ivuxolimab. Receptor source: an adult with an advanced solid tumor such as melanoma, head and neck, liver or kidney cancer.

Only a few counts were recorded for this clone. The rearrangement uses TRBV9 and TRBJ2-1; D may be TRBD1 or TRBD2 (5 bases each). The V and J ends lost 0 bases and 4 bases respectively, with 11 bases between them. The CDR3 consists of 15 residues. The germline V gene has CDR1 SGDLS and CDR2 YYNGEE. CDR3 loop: CASSVGSGPYNEQFF. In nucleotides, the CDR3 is TGTGCCAGCAGCGTAGGTTCGGGACCTTACAATGAGCAGTTCTTC.

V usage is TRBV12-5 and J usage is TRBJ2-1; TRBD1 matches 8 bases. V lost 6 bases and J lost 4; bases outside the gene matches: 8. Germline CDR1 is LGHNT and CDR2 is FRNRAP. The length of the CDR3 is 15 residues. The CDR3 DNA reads TGTGCTAGTGGCGGGGGACAGGTTGGTTACAATGAGCAGTTCTTC. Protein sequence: CASGGGQVGYNEQFF.

The DNA of the CDR3 is TGTGCCAGCAGCCGAACAGATACGCAGTATTTT. It is translated as CASSRTDTQYF. The chain joins TRBV4-2 to TRBJ2-3; D call uncertain. This CDR3 has 11 residues. With 4 bases removed from V and 3 bases from J, the gap between germline ends came to 2 bases. Germline values: CDR1 LGHNA, CDR2 YNFKEQ.

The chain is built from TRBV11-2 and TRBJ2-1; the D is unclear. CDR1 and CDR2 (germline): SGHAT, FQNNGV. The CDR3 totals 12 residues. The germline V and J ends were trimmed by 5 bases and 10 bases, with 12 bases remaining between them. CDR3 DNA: TGTGCCAGCAGCCAGGTTCGATGGGAGCAGTTCTTC. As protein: CASSQVRWEQFF.

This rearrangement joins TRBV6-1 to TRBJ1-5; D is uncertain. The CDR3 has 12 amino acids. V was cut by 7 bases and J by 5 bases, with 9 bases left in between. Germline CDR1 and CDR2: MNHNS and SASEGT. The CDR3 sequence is CASTQRDQPQHF. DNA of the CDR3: TGTGCCAGCACCCAGCGGGATCAGCCCCAGCATTTT.

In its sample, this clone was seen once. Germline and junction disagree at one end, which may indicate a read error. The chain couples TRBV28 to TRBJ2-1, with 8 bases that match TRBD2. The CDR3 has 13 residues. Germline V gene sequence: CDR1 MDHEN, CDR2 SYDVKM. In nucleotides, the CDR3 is TGTGCCAGCCACGGGAGGGGCTACGATGAGCAGTTCTTC. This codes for CASHGRGYDEQFF.

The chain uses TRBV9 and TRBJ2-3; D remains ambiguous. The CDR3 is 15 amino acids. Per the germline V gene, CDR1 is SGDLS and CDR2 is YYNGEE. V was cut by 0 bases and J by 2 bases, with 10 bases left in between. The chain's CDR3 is CASSVGADFTDTQYF. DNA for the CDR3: TGTGCCAGCAGCGTAGGTGCAGATTTCACAGATACGCAGTATTTT.

The CDR3 DNA is TGTGCCAGCAGCTCCACCGGGACAGGGGTGCGGGAGCAGTTCTTC. Translation gives CASSSTGTGVREQFF. The gene calls are TRBV7-2 and TRBJ2-1; 10 bases line up with TRBD1. The CDR3 has 15 residues. Looked up from germline, CDR1 is SGHTA and CDR2 is FQGNSA. V shed 4 bases and J 10 bases; nucleotides not matched to a gene: 10.

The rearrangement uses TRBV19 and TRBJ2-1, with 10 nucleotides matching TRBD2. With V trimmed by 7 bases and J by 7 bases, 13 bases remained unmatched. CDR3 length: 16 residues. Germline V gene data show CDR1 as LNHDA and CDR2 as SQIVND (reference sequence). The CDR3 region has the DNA TGTGCCAGTAAACGTTCTGGGACTAGCGCTTGGAATGAGCAGTTCTTC. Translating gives CASKRSGTSAWNEQFF.

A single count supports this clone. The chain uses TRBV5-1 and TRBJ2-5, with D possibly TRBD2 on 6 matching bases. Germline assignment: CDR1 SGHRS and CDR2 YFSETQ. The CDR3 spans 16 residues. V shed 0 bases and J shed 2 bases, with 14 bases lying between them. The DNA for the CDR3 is TGCGCCAGCAGCTTGGCAGGTAGCGGAGGTCAAGAGACCCAGTACTTC. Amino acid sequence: CASSLAGSGGQETQYF.

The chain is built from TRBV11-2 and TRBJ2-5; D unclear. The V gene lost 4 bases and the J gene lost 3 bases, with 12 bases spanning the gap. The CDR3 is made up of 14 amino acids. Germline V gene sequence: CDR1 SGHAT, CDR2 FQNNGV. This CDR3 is CASSSGRREETQYF. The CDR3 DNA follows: TGTGCCAGCAGCTCCGGCCGTAGGGAAGAGACCCAGTACTTC.

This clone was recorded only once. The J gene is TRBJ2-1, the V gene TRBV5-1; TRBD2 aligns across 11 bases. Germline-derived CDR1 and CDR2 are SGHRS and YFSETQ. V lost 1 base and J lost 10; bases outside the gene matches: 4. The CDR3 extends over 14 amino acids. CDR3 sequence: CASSLMLAGGEQFF. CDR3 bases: TGCGCCAGCAGCTTGATGCTAGCGGGAGGAGAGCAGTTCTTC.

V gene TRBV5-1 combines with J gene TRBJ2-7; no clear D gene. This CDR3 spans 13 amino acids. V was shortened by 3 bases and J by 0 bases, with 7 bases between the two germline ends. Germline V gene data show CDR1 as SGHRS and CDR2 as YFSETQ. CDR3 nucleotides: TGCGCCAGCAGCTATGCTAGCTCCTACGAGCAGTACTTC. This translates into CASSYASSYEQYF.

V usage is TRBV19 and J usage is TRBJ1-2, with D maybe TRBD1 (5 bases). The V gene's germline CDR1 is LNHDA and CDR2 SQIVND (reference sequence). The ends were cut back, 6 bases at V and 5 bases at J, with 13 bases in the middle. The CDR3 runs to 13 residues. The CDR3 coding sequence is TGTGCCAGTAGGGGACGGGGCCTTTATGGCTACACCTTC. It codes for CASRGRGLYGYTF.

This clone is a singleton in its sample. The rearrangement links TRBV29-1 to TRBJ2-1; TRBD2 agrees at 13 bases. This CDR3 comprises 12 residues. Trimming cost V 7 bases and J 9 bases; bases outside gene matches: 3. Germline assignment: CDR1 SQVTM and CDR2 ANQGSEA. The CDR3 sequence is CSAGLAGVEQFF. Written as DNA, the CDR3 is TGCAGCGCCGGACTAGCGGGAGTTGAGCAGTTCTTC.

Here the CDR3 DNA reads TGTGCCAGCAGCCAGGGACCGAACTATGGCTACACCTTC. Its protein product is CASSQGPNYGYTF. The V gene is TRBV4-2, the J gene TRBJ1-2; D perhaps matches TRBD1 (5 bases). V lost 3 bases and J lost 2, with 7 bases in between. Germline loops: CDR1 LGHNA, CDR2 YNFKEQ. The CDR3 is 13 amino acids.

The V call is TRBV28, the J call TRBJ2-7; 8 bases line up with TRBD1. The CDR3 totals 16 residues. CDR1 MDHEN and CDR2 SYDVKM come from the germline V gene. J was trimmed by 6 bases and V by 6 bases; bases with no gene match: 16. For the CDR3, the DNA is TGTGCCAGCAGACTACCCTCCGGGACAGGTCGGACCGAGCAGTACTTC. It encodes CASRLPSGTGRTEQYF. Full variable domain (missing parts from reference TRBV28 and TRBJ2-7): DVKVTQSSRYLVKRTGEKVFLECVQDMDHENMFWYRQDPGLGLRLIYFSYDVKMKEKGDIPEGYSVSREKKERFSLILESASTNQTSMYLCASRLPSGTGRTEQYFGPGTRLTVT.

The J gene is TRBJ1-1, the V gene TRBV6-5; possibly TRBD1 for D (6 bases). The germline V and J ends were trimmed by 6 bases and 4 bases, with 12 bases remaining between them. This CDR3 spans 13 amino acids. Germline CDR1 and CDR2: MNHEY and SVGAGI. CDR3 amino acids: CASRTGRVTEAFF. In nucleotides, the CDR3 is TGTGCCAGCAGAACAGGGCGGGTCACTGAAGCTTTCTTT.

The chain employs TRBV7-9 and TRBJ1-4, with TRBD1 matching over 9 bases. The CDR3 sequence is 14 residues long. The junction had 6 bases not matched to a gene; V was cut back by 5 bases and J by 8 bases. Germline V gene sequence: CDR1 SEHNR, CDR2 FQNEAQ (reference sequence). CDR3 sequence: CASSTTGGGEKLFF. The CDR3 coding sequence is TGTGCCAGCAGCACAACAGGGGGCGGGGAAAAACTGTTTTTT.

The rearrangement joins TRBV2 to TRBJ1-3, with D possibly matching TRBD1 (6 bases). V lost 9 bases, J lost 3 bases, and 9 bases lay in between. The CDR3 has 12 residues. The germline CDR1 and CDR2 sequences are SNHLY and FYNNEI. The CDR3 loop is CARGGLGNTIYF. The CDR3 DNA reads TGTGCCAGAGGGGGTCTTGGAAACACCATATATTTT. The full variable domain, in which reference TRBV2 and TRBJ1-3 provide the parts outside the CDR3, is EPEVTQTPSHQVTQMGQEVILRCVPISNHLYFYWYRQILGQKVEFLVSFYNNEISEKSEIFDDQFSVERPDGSNFTLKIRSTKLEDSAMYFCARGGLGNTIYFGEGSWLTVV.

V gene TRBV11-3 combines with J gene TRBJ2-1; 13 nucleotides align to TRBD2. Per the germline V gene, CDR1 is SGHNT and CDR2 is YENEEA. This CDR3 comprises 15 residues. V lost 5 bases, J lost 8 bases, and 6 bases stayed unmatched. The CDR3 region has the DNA TGTGCCAGCAGCCGGACTAGCGGGAGAATCTATGAGCAGTTCTTC. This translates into CASSRTSGRIYEQFF.

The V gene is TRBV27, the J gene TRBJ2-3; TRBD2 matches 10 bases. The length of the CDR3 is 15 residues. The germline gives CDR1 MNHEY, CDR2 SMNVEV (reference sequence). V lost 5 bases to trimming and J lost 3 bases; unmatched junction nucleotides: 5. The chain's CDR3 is CASSGPSGRTDTQYF. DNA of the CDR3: TGTGCCAGCAGTGGCCCTAGCGGGAGAACAGATACGCAGTATTTT.

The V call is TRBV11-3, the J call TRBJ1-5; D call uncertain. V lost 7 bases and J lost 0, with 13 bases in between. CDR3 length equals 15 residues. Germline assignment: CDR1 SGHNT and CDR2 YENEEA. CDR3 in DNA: TGTGCCAGCAACGAGGCCCCTTATAGCAATCAGCCCCAGCATTTT. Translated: CASNEAPYSNQPQHF.

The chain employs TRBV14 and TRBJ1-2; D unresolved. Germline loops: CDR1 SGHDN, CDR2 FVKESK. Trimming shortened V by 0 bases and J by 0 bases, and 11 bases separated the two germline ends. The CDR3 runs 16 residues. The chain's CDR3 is CASSQDWAAANYGYTF. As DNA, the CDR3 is TGTGCCAGCAGCCAAGATTGGGCGGCAGCTAACTATGGCTACACCTTC.

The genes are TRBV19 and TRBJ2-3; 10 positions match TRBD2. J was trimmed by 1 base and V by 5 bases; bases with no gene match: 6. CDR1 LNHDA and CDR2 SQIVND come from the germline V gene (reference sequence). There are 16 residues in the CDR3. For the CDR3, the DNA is TGTGCCAGTAGTTTTGGGCTAGCGGGAGGCACAGATACGCAGTATTTT. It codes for CASSFGLAGGTDTQYF.

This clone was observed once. The CDR3 reads CASQLAGGVNEQFF. The CDR3 coding sequence is TGTGCCAGCCAATTGGCGGGAGGGGTAAATGAGCAGTTCTTC. This sequence joins TRBV6-1 and TRBJ2-1; 9 positions match TRBD2. The CDR3 has 14 amino acids. Germline-derived CDR1 and CDR2 are MNHNS and SASEGT. Trimming removed 8 bases from V and 7 bases from J; junction bases left unmatched: 9.

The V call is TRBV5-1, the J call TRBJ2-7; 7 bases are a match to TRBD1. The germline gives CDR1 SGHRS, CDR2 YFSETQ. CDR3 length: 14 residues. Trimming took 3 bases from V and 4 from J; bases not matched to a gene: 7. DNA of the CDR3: TGCGCCAGCAGCTCACCGGGACAGTCATACGAGCAGTACTTC. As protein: CASSSPGQSYEQYF.

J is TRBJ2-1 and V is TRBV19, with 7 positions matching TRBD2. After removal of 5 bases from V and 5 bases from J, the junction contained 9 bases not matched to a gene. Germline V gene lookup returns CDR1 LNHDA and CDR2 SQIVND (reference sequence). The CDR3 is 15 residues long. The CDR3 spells CASSGRASGNNEQFF. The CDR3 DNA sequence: TGTGCCAGTAGTGGACGGGCTAGCGGCAACAATGAGCAGTTCTTC.